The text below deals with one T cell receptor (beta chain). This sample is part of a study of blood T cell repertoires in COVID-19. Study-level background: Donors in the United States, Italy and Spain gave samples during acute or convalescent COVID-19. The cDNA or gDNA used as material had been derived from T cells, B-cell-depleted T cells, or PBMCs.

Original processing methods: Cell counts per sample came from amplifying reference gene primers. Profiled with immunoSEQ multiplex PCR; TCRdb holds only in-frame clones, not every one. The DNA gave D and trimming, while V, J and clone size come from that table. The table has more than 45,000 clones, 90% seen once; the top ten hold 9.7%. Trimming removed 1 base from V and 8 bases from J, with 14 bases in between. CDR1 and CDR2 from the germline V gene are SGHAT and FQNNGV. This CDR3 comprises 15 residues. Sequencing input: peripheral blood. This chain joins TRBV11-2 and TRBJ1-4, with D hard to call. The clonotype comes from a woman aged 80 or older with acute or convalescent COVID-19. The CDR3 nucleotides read TGTGCCAGCAGCTTAGTTGAGGGAGTTGGGGAAAAACTGTTTTTT. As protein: CASSLVEGVGEKLFF.